This TCR beta chain was obtained from a study of shared clonotypes between healthy human individuals. Here immunoSEQ multiplex PCR was the method, and the copy in TCRdb shows in-frame clones only, minus some. The sample shows nearly 1,000,000 clones, approximately 76% of them seen only once. The CDR3 has 16 residues. V was pared by 5 bases and J by 6 bases, with 9 bases of the junction left unmatched. CDR1 is SGHTA and CDR2 is FQGNSA in the germline V gene. The study enrolled healthy HIV-negative adults without recent acute infections or vaccinations as donors. This clone was seen a single time. The V and J genes are TRBV7-2 and TRBJ2-2; 10 bases agree with TRBD2. The sequenced material came from memory CD4+ T cells sorted from blood. Documented subset: CD45RA-negative fraction. This TCR was sampled from a man younger than 35 in good health. In DNA, the CDR3 is TGTGCCAGCAGCCCCCTAGCGGGAGAATTATCCGGGGAGCTGTTTTTT. This encodes CASSPLAGELSGELFF.